What follows is one T cell receptor beta chain and its context. Its antigen is still unknown. The germline gives CDR1 MGHRA, CDR2 YSYEKL. Trimming removed 1 base from V and 4 bases from J, with 11 bases in between. The CDR3 totals 14 residues. Amplification used 60 V beta primers and 13 J beta primers. Produced via immunoSEQ multiplex PCR; TCRdb's table is partial and in-frame only. This sample has approximately 99,000 clones, with less than 90% found just once. Time point noted: after dendritic cell vaccination, including at tumor progression/relapse. This entry is derived from a study of glioma-infiltrating T cells after dendritic cell vaccination. In the study overall: Glioblastoma patients came from Phase I and II dendritic cell vaccination trials. The vaccine used monocyte-derived dendritic cells pulsed overnight with autologous tumor lysate. Whole-study results and caveats: Higher pretreatment TIL content predicted longer progression-free time and survival.

The rearrangement joins TRBV4-1 to TRBJ2-7; D call uncertain. Sequencing used blood, obtained after dendritic cell vaccination. The receptor's source is a human donor with glioblastoma. CDR3 nucleotide sequence: TGCGCCAGCAGCCAAGCTGGGTCAGGTTACGAGCAGTACTTC. Encoded protein: CASSQAGSGYEQYF.